The next 10 T cell receptor beta chains were all read from a single sample in a study of identical twins. Each CDR3 protein gets one entry after TCRdb re-called the 5' RACE reads with MiXCR. The table includes roughly 690,000 distinct CDR3 sequences, about 20% detected once. The same data also went into a second study, on T cells expressing NK-cell markers.

Specimen: PBMCs. All receptors derive from a woman between 18 and 29 years old in good health.

The rearrangement links TRBV7-9 to TRBJ2-6; no clear D. The CDR3 consists of 13 residues. Germline lookup yields CDR1 SEHNR and CDR2 FQNEAQ (reference sequence). Trimming removed 9 bases at V and 0 bases at J, with 6 bases between. The CDR3 reads CASVGSGANVLTF. The DNA for the CDR3 is TGTGCCAGTGTTGGCTCTGGGGCCAACGTCCTGACTTTC.

CDR3 coding DNA: TGTGCCAGCAGTGGAAACGAGGATACGCAGTATTTT. Protein product: CASSGNEDTQYF. The chain employs TRBV6-1 and TRBJ2-3; D is ambiguous. V was pared by 4 bases and J by 6 bases, with 8 bases between. The germline CDR1 and CDR2 sequences are MNHNS and SASEGT. The CDR3 runs 12 residues.

This clonotype has a handful of counts. CDR3: CASSAQGADEQYF. The CDR3 DNA reads TGTGCCAGCAGCGCACAGGGGGCAGATGAGCAGTACTTC. This sequence joins TRBV7-2 and TRBJ2-7; 9 bases map to TRBD1. The CDR3 is made up of 13 amino acids. V was pared by 5 bases and J by 7 bases, with 6 bases of the junction left unmatched. The germline CDR1 and CDR2 sequences are SGHTA and FQGNSA.

This clonotype came up a few times. The V and J genes are TRBV25-1 and TRBJ1-1; no clear D. The germline CDR1 and CDR2 sequences are MGHDK and SYGVNS. There are 13 residues in the CDR3. Between the trimmed V and J ends, which lost 7 bases and 5 bases, there was a span of 14 bases. In nucleotides, the CDR3 is TGTGCCAGCAAACGAGTTGAGGGAACTGAAGCTTTCTTT. This sequence encodes CASKRVEGTEAFF.

This clonotype was recorded a few times. The rearrangement joins TRBV20-1 to TRBJ2-7; a weak D match, TRBD2 (6 bases). The V and J ends lost 3 bases and 7 bases respectively, with 13 bases between them. Germline assignment: CDR1 DFQATT and CDR2 SNEGSKA (reference sequence). The CDR3 consists of 12 residues. The CDR3 DNA sequence: TGCAGTGCTAGGACTAGAACGGGGGAGCAGTACTTC. Amino acids: CSARTRTGEQYF.

This chain uses TRBV20-1 with TRBJ2-1, with D maybe TRBD1 (5 bases). Germline V gene sequence: CDR1 DFQATT, CDR2 SNEGSKA (reference sequence). Trimming left V 6 bases short and J 2 bases short, with 17 bases between. The CDR3 extends over 15 amino acids. CDR3 nucleotides: TGCAGTGCCTTGGATAGTCTGGGGCCCTACAATGAGCAGTTCTTC. This translates into CSALDSLGPYNEQFF.

This clonotype has a handful of counts. This chain uses TRBV9 with TRBJ2-1; 8 nucleotides match TRBD2. Trimming took 1 base from V and 5 from J; bases not matched to a gene: 5. This CDR3 has 15 residues. Per the germline V gene, CDR1 is SGDLS and CDR2 is YYNGEE. This chain's CDR3 is CASSVTGGPDNEQFF. In DNA, the CDR3 is TGTGCCAGCAGCGTAACGGGGGGGCCAGACAATGAGCAGTTCTTC.

The rearrangement joins TRBV27 to TRBJ2-7; TRBD1 matches at 8 bases. Trimming cost V 2 bases and J 5 bases; bases outside gene matches: 8. The CDR3 consists of 15 residues. From germline, CDR1 is MNHEY and CDR2 SMNVEV (reference sequence). CDR3 loop: CASSLRVSGGDEQYF. The CDR3 DNA sequence: TGTGCCAGCAGTTTAAGAGTATCAGGGGGCGACGAGCAGTACTTC.

There are a few counts of this clonotype. The genes are TRBV10-3 and TRBJ2-7, with D unclear. This CDR3 is 11 amino acids long. Germline V gene data show CDR1 as ENHRY and CDR2 as SYGVKD. V lost 6 bases, J lost 2 bases, and 5 bases lay in between. CDR3 DNA: TGTGCCATCAGGGCGACCTACGAGCAGTACTTC. As protein: CAIRATYEQYF.

This clonotype was seen a handful of times. The chain is built from TRBV5-1 and TRBJ2-1, with 9 bases matching TRBD2. This CDR3 region has 19 residues. V lost 0 bases to trimming and J lost 8 bases; unmatched junction nucleotides: 18. Germline values: CDR1 SGHRS, CDR2 YFSETQ. The CDR3 protein is CASSLERSSGGVGSDEQFF. As DNA, the CDR3 is TGCGCCAGCAGCTTGGAAAGGAGTAGCGGGGGCGTGGGTTCCGATGAGCAGTTCTTC.